This T cell receptor beta chain was sequenced during a study of human T cells and chemical hapten exposure. Study results and caveats: Sensitizing to DPC left TCRs with a frequency above 1 in 1000 unaltered.

TCRdb itself ran the RACE reads through MiXCR, one entry per CDR3 protein. In the table there are around 330,000 distinct CDR3 sequences, around 5.5% of which are singletons. In the case of this clonotype: Antigen specificity is unknown.

The CDR3 extends over 15 amino acids. Per germline, CDR1 SEHNR and CDR2 FQNEAQ (reference sequence). V shed 5 bases, J shed 0 bases, and the junction held 4 bases outside the gene matches. The time point denotes: pre-sensitization, week 0. The treatment is: therapeutic diphenylcyclopropenone sensitization with weekly scalp DPC. The sequenced sample was whole blood, obtained in connection with sensitization to the hapten diphenylcyclopropenone (DPC). The gene calls are TRBV7-9 and TRBJ1-1, with 9 positions matching TRBD1. This TCR was recovered from a woman under 30 with alopecia areata. Some clones in this sample may be carry-over from other donors' samples. CDR3 region: CASSQGQGMNTEAFF. CDR3 bases: TGTGCCAGCAGCCAGGGACAGGGAATGAACACTGAAGCTTTCTTT. The full variable domain, in which reference TRBV7-9 and TRBJ1-1 provide the parts outside the CDR3, is DTGVSQNPRHKITKRGQNVTFRCDPISEHNRLYWYRQTLGQGPEFLTYFQNEAQLEKSRLLSDRFSAERPKGSFSTLEIQRTEQGDSAMYLCASSQGQGMNTEAFFGQGTRLTVV.